Detailed here is one TCR beta chain. Germline loops: CDR1 SNHLY, CDR2 FYNNEI. Trimming removed 6 bases from V and 2 bases from J, with 14 bases in between. The CDR3 is 15 residues long. The entry originates in a study of T cells in Graves' hyperthyroidism and ophthalmopathy. Researchers amplified the TCR beta CDR3 regions from RNA transcripts. HTBI primers drove first-round RT-PCR of the TCR CDR3. In TCRdb, the multiplex PCR reads were re-called with MiXCR into one record per CDR3 protein. The table shows a few hundred thousand distinct CDR3 sequences, with approximately 15% occurring only once. This clonotype was sampled from a woman under 40 with Graves' ophthalmopathy. This chain connects TRBV2 to TRBJ2-1; D tentatively fits TRBD1 or TRBD2 (6 bases each). Specimen: blood. The CDR3 spells CASRGGGGAYNEQFF. CDR3 in DNA: TGTGCCAGCAGAGGGGGAGGAGGCGCCTACAATGAGCAGTTCTTC.